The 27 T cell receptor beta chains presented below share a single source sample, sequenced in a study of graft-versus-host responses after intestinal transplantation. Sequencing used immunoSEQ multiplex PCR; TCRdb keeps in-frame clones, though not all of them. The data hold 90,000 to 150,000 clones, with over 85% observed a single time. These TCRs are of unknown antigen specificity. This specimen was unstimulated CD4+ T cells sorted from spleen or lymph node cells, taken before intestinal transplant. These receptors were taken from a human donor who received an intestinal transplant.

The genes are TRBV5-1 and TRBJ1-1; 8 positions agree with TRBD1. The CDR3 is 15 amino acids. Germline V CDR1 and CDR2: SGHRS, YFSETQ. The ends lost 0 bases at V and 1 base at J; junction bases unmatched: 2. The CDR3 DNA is TGCGCCAGCAGCTTGGTCAGGGGGCAGAACACTGAAGCTTTCTTT. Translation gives CASSLVRGQNTEAFF.

DNA of the CDR3: TGTGCCAGCAGCTTATCCAACGTTAATCAGCCCCAGCATTTT. Translation: CASSLSNVNQPQHF. J is TRBJ1-5 and V is TRBV7-8; no firm D call. Germline CDR1 SGHVS, CDR2 FQNEAQ. This CDR3 region has 14 residues. Trimming shortened V by 2 bases and J by 4 bases, and 9 bases separated the two germline ends.

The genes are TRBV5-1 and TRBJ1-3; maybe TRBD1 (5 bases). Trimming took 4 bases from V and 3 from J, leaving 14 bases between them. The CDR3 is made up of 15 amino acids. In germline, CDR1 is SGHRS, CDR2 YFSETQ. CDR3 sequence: CASSPTAGFGNTIYF. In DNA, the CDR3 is TGCGCCAGCAGCCCGACTGCAGGGTTTGGAAACACCATATATTTT.

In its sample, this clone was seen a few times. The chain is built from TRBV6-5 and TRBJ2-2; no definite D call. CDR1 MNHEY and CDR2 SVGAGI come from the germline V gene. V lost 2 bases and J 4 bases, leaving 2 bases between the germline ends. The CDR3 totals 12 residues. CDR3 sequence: CASSYLTGELFF. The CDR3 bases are TGTGCCAGCAGTTACCTCACCGGGGAGCTGTTTTTT.

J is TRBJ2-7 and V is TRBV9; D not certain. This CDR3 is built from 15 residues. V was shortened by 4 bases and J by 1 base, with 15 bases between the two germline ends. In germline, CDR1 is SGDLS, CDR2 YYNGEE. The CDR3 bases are TGTGCCAGCAGCCCCGAGGACGAGCAGTCCTACGAGCAGTACTTC. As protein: CASSPEDEQSYEQYF.

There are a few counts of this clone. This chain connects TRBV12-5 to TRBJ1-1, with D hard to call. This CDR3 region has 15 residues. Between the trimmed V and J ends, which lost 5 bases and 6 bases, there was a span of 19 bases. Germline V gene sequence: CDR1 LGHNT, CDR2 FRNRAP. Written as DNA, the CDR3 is TGTGCTAGTGGTCCCGCAGAAAGGAGGACCCCTGAAGCTTTCTTT. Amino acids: CASGPAERRTPEAFF.

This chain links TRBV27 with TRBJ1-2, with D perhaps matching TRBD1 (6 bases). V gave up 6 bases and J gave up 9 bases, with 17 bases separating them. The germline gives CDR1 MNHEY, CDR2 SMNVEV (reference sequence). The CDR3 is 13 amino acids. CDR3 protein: CASRRQERTSYTF. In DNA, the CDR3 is TGTGCCAGCAGGCGACAGGAACGTACGAGCTACACCTTC.

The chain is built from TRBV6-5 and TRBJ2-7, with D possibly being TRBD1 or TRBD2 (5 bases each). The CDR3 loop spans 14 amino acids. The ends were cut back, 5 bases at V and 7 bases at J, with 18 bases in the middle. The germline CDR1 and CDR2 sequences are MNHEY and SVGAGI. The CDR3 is CASSLIRGRGEQYF. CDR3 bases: TGTGCCAGCAGTCTCATAAGGGGCCGCGGGGAGCAGTACTTC.

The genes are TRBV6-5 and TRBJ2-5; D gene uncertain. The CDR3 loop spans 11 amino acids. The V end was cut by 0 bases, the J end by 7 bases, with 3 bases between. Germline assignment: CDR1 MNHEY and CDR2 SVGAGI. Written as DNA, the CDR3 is TGTGCCAGCAGTTACTCGCGGACCCAGTACTTC. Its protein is CASSYSRTQYF.

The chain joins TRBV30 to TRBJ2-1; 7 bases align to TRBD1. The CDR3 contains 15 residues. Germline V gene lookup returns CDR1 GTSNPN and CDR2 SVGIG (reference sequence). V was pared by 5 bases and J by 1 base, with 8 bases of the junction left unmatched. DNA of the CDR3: TGTGCCTGGGACACAGGGGAATGGTCCTACAATGAGCAGTTCTTC. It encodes CAWDTGEWSYNEQFF.

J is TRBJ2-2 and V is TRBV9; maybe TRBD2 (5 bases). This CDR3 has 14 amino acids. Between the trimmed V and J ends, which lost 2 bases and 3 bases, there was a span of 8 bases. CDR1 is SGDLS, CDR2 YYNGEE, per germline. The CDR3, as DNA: TGTGCCAGCAGCGTTATGGGAGACACCGGGGAGCTGTTTTTT. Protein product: CASSVMGDTGELFF.

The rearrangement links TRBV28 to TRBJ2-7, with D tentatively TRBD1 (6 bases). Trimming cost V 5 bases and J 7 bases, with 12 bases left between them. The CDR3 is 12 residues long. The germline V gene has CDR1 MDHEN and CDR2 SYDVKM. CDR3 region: CASSARGREQYF. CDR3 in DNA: TGTGCCAGCAGTGCCAGGGGTAGGGAGCAGTACTTC. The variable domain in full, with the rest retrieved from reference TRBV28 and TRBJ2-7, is DVKVTQSSRYLVKRTGEKVFLECVQDMDHENMFWYRQDPGLGLRLIYFSYDVKMKEKGDIPEGYSVSREKKERFSLILESASTNQTSMYLCASSARGREQYFGPGTRLTVT.

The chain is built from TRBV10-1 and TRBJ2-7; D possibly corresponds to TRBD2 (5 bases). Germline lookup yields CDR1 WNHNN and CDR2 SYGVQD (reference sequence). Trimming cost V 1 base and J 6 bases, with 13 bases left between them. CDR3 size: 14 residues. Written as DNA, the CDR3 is TGCGCCAGCAGTGAGTATAGAGGGCGCAGCGAGCAGTACTTC. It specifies CASSEYRGRSEQYF.

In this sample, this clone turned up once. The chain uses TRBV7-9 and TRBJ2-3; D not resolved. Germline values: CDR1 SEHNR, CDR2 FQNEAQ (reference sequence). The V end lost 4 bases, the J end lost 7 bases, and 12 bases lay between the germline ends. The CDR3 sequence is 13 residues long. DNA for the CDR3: TGTGCCAGCAGCTACGGGCTTTCAAATACGCAGTATTTT. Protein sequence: CASSYGLSNTQYF.

In nucleotides, the CDR3 is TGTGCCTGGAGGCCCCGGGGAGGGGTAGCGGGACGTCGAGCTTTCTTT. Its protein product is CAWRPRGGVAGRRAFF. V gene TRBV30 combines with J gene TRBJ1-1, with D possibly matching TRBD1 (5 bases). Germline V gives CDR1 GTSNPN, CDR2 SVGIG (reference sequence). V was clipped by 3 bases and J by 10 bases, with 27 bases between them. CDR3 length: 16 residues.

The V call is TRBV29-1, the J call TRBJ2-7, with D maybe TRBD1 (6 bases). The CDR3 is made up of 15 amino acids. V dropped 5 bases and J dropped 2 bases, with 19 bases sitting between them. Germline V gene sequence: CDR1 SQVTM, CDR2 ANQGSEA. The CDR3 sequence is CSVLGQGSNAYEQYF. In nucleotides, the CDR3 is TGCAGCGTTTTAGGGCAGGGGTCGAACGCCTACGAGCAGTACTTC.

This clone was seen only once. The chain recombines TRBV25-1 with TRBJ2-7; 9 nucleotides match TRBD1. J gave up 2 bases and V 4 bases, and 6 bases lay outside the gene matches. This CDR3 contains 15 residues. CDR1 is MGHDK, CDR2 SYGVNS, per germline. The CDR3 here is CASSAPGTGTYEQYF. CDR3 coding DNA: TGTGCCAGCAGTGCACCCGGGACAGGGACCTACGAGCAGTACTTC.

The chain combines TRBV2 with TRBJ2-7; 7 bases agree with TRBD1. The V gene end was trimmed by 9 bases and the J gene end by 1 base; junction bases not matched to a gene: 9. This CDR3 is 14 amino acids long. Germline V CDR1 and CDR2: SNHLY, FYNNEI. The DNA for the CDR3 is TGTGCCAGTTTACGGGACAGAACGTCCTACGAGCAGTACTTC. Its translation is CASLRDRTSYEQYF.

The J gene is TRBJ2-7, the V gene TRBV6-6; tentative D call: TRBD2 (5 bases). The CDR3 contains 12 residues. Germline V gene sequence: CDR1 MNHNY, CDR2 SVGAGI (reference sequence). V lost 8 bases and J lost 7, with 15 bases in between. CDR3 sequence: CASRDSYEEQYF. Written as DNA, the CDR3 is TGTGCCAGCCGGGATTCCTACGAGGAGCAGTACTTC.

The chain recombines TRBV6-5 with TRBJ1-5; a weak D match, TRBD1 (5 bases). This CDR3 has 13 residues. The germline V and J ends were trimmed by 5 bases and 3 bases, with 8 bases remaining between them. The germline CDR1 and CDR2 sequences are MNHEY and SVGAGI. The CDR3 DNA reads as TGTGCCAGCAGTGAGGGACTCAATCAGCCCCAGCATTTT. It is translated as CASSEGLNQPQHF.

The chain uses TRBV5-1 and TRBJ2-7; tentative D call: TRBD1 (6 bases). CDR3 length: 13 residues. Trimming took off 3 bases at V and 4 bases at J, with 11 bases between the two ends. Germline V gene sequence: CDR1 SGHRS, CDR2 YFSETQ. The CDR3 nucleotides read TGCGCCAGCAGCTCGGACAGAAATTACGAGCAGTACTTC. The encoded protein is CASSSDRNYEQYF.

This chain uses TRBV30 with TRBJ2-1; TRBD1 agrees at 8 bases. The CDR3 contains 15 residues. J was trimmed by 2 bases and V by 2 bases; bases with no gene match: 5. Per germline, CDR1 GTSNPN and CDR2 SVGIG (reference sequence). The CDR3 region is CAWSTGTGPYNEQFF. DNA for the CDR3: TGTGCCTGGAGTACCGGGACAGGACCCTACAATGAGCAGTTCTTC.

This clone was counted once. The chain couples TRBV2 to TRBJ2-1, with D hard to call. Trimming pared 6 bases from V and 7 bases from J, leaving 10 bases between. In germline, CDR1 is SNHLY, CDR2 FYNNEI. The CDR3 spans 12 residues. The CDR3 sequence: CASSADRNEQFF. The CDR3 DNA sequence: TGTGCCAGCAGCGCGGATCGGAATGAGCAGTTCTTC.

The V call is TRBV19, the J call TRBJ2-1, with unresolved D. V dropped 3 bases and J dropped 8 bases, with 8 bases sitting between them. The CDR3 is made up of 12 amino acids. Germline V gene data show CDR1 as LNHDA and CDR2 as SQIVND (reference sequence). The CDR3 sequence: CASSIGWYEQFF. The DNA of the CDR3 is TGTGCCAGTAGTATTGGCTGGTATGAGCAGTTCTTC.

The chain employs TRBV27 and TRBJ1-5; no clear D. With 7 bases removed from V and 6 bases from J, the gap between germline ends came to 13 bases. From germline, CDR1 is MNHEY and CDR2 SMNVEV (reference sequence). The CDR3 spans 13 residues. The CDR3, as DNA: TGTGCCAGCAAAGCCTCCCGGAGTCAGCCCCAGCATTTT. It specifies CASKASRSQPQHF.

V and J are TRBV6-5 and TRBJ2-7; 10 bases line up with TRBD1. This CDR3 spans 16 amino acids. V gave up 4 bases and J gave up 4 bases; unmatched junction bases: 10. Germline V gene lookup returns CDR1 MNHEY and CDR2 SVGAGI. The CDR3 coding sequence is TGTGCCAGCAGTTCCCCAGCCGGGACAGGGGTTTACGAGCAGTACTTC. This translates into CASSSPAGTGVYEQYF.

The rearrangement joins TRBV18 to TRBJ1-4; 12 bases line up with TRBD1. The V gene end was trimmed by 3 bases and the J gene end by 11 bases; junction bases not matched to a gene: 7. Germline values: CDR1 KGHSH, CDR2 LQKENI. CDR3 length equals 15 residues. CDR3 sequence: CASSPARDRGQKLFF. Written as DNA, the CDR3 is TGTGCCAGCTCACCTGCCCGGGACAGGGGGCAGAAACTGTTTTTT.